These T cell receptor beta chains were read from a single sample in a study of cytomegalovirus exposure and HLA in healthy donors. Measured with immunoSEQ multiplex PCR; TCRdb has only the in-frame clones, and not every one. The sample holds around 110,000 clones, about 80% seen once. Sequencing was carried out using PBMCs. The source is a woman aged 18-30 years in good health and CMV-seropositive. CDR3s include the opening cysteine and the closing phenylalanine or tryptophan. Fields, in order: D gene, V gene, clone size, J gene, CDR3 protein, CDR3 DNA. D genes are given only for firm matches. Size tells how often a clone was seen (once, few, many) or the class of an expanded clone, and some rows leave it out.

>TRBD1|TRBV18|NA|TRBJ2-5
CASSLTTGTSTQYF
TGTGCCAGCTCATTAACGACAGGGACCTCGACCCAGTACTTC
>TRBD1|TRBV28|NA|TRBJ1-5
CASSLWTGGDNGNQPQHF
TGTGCCAGCAGTTTATGGACAGGGGGCGATAACGGCAATCAGCCCCAGCATTTT
>TRBD1|TRBV5-1|NA|TRBJ2-7
CASSLGTGGNEQYF
TGCGCCAGCAGCCTCGGGACAGGGGGGAACGAGCAGTACTTC
>TRBD2|TRBV2|NA|TRBJ2-5
CASSGSGSGKETQYF
TGTGCCAGCAGTGGGTCAGGAAGCGGGAAGGAGACCCAGTACTTC
>NA|TRBV28|NA|TRBJ1-1
CASSLGEANTEAFF
TGTGCCAGCAGTTTGGGAGAGGCGAACACTGAAGCTTTCTTT
>TRBD2|TRBV28|NA|TRBJ2-3
CASTGAGGTDTQYF
TGTGCCAGCACCGGAGCGGGAGGCACAGATACGCAGTATTTT
>NA|TRBV2|NA|TRBJ1-2
CASSEARKGGNYGYTF
TGTGCCAGCAGTGAAGCGAGGAAGGGAGGTAACTATGGCTACACCTTC
>NA|TRBV9|NA|TRBJ2-3
CASSVAWARDTQYF
TGTGCCAGCAGCGTAGCTTGGGCAAGAGATACGCAGTATTTT
>TRBD1|TRBV25-1|NA|TRBJ1-2
CASIGTANYGYTF
TGTGCCAGCATCGGGACAGCAAACTATGGCTACACCTTC
>TRBD2|TRBV11-3|NA|TRBJ2-7
CASSSWTSGRGVNEQYF
TGTGCCAGCAGCTCCTGGACTAGCGGGAGGGGGGTCAACGAGCAGTACTTC
>NA|TRBV6-5|once|TRBJ2-7
CASSERQAYEQYF
TGTGCCAGCAGTGAACGGCAGGCCTACGAGCAGTACTTC
>TRBD2|TRBV18|few|TRBJ2-1
CASSLSPSGGAYNEQFF
TGTGCCAGCTCACTTTCCCCAAGCGGGGGCGCCTACAATGAGCAGTTCTTC
>NA|TRBV11-2|NA|TRBJ2-7
CASSLVGSYEQYF
TGTGCCAGCAGCTTAGTGGGGAGTTACGAGCAGTACTTC
>NA|TRBV6-6|NA|TRBJ1-5
CASSDRRNNQPQHF
TGTGCCAGCAGCGACAGGAGAAACAATCAGCCCCAGCATTTT
>NA|TRBV6-5|NA|TRBJ2-1
CASRGRRGESNEQFF
TGTGCCAGCAGGGGGAGGCGAGGTGAAAGCAATGAGCAGTTCTTC
>TRBD2|TRBV5-5|NA|TRBJ2-7
CASSLSWPAGSSYEQYF
TGTGCCAGCAGCTTGTCATGGCCAGCGGGGAGCTCCTACGAGCAGTACTTC
>NA|TRBV5-1|NA|TRBJ2-3
CASSRSDTQYF
TGCGCCAGCAGCCGTAGCGATACGCAGTATTTT
>TRBD2|TRBV11-2|NA|TRBJ2-5
CASSLGTSGGQETQYF
TGTGCCAGCAGCCTGGGGACTAGCGGGGGGCAAGAGACCCAGTACTTC
>NA|TRBV5-1|NA|TRBJ1-2
CASSSIQGSHGYTF
TGCGCCAGCAGCTCTATACAGGGATCCCATGGCTACACCTTC
>NA|TRBV19|NA|TRBJ2-1
CASSIDLFPLTSYNEQFF
TGTGCCAGTAGTATAGATCTATTCCCCCTGACTAGTTACAATGAGCAGTTCTTC
>NA|TRBV10-3|NA|TRBJ1-2
CAISSGQTAANYGYTF
TGTGCCATCAGCTCAGGCCAGACAGCAGCTAACTATGGCTACACCTTC
>NA|TRBV5-1|once|TRBJ2-6
CASSLAGDSGANVLTF
TGCGCCAGCAGCTTGGCCGGGGACTCTGGGGCCAACGTCCTGACTTTC
>NA|TRBV5-4|NA|TRBJ1-1
CASSLLAGVTEAFF
TGTGCCAGCAGCTTGTTGGCAGGGGTAACTGAAGCTTTCTTT
>TRBD1|TRBV7-9|NA|TRBJ1-2
CASSDGRDRGLYGYTF
TGTGCCAGCAGCGACGGGCGGGACAGGGGGTTATATGGCTACACCTTC
>NA|TRBV5-1|once|TRBJ2-7
CASSYRERNEQYF
TGCGCCAGCAGTTATCGGGAGAGGAACGAGCAGTACTTC
>NA|TRBV20-1|NA|TRBJ2-5
CSASRQETQYF
TGCAGTGCTAGCCGTCAAGAGACCCAGTACTTC
>NA|TRBV11-2|few|TRBJ2-3
CASSLGWGGPSTDTQYF
TGTGCCAGCAGCTTAGGGTGGGGGGGCCCCAGCACAGATACGCAGTATTTT
>NA|TRBV6-1|once|TRBJ1-4
CASRGRGQSNEKLFF
TGTGCCTCCCGAGGGAGGGGACAAAGTAATGAAAAACTGTTTTTT
>NA|TRBV6-4|NA|TRBJ1-2
CASSDSGQYGYTF
TGTGCCAGCAGTGACTCGGGGCAGTATGGCTACACCTTC
>TRBD2|TRBV5-1|NA|TRBJ2-3
CASSFGVAGDTQYF
TGCGCCAGCAGCTTCGGGGTAGCGGGAGATACGCAGTATTTT
>NA|TRBV10-3|NA|TRBJ2-7
CAISESAAVAYEQYF
TGTGCCATCAGTGAGTCGGCAGCGGTAGCCTACGAGCAGTACTTC
>TRBD2|TRBV28|NA|TRBJ2-7
CASTPGGGSYEQYF
TGTGCCAGCACCCCGGGGGGAGGCTCCTACGAGCAGTACTTC
>NA|TRBV28|few|TRBJ1-4
CASSPRQTTNEKLFF
TGTGCCAGCAGTCCACGACAGACAACTAATGAAAAACTGTTTTTT
>TRBD1|TRBV2|NA|TRBJ2-1
CASSRQGGEFF
TGTGCCAGCAGTCGACAGGGGGGGGAGTTCTTC
>TRBD1|TRBV7-9|NA|TRBJ1-1
CASSPQGLEAFF
TGTGCCAGCAGCCCACAGGGGCTTGAAGCTTTCTTT
>NA|TRBV4-1|NA|TRBJ2-1
CASSQGGLGWDEQFF
TGCGCCAGCAGCCAAGGCGGCCTCGGTTGGGATGAGCAGTTCTTC
>NA|TRBV28|NA|TRBJ2-1
CASSLNREQFF
TGTGCCAGCAGTCTAAACAGGGAGCAGTTCTTC
>NA|TRBV7-2|NA|TRBJ2-1
CASSTDLASGYNEQFF
TGTGCCAGCAGCACAGACCTAGCTTCGGGGTACAATGAGCAGTTCTTC
>NA|TRBV15|once|TRBJ2-6
CATSRQTDYSGANVLTF
TGTGCCACCAGCAGACAGACAGATTACTCTGGGGCCAACGTCCTGACTTTC
>TRBD2|TRBV5-1|NA|TRBJ2-1
CASSLTSGYNEQFF
TGCGCCAGCAGCTTGACTAGCGGCTACAATGAGCAGTTCTTC
>TRBD1|TRBV2|NA|TRBJ1-2
CASSEAERGPYGYTF
TGTGCCAGCAGTGAAGCGGAGAGGGGGCCCTATGGCTACACCTTC
>TRBD2|TRBV6-1|NA|TRBJ2-7
CASRRLAEVYEQYF
TGTGCCAGCAGGCGACTAGCGGAGGTCTACGAGCAGTACTTC
>NA|TRBV7-9|NA|TRBJ1-4
CASSSLRGATNEKLFF
TGTGCCAGCAGCTCCCTTCGCGGTGCAACTAATGAAAAACTGTTTTTT
>NA|TRBV5-4|NA|TRBJ2-7
CASSLDGTTYEQYF
TGTGCCAGCAGCTTGGATGGGACAACCTACGAGCAGTACTTC
>NA|TRBV18|NA|TRBJ2-5
CASSPSGSGETQYF
TGTGCCAGCTCACCCTCAGGGTCCGGAGAGACCCAGTACTTC
>TRBD1|TRBV18|NA|TRBJ2-7
CASSPLGQDYEQYF
TGTGCCAGCTCACCTCTTGGACAGGACTACGAGCAGTACTTC
>TRBD2|TRBV10-3|NA|TRBJ2-1
CATRLSGSTYNEQFF
TGTGCCACCCGGCTTAGCGGGAGTACCTACAATGAGCAGTTCTTC
>NA|TRBV15|NA|TRBJ1-4
CATSRDSGFKNEKLFF
TGTGCCACCAGCAGAGATAGCGGGTTTAAGAATGAAAAACTGTTTTTT
>NA|TRBV7-9|few|TRBJ1-1
CASSLGQAEAFF
TGTGCCAGCAGCTTAGGGCAGGCTGAAGCTTTCTTT
>TRBD1|TRBV7-9|NA|TRBJ2-7
CASSIFPTGAYEQYF
TGTGCCAGCAGCATTTTTCCGACAGGGGCCTACGAGCAGTACTTC